The 11 T cell receptor beta chains below come from one sample, sequenced in a study of T cells after yellow fever vaccination. TCRdb reprocessed the 5' RACE reads with MiXCR, giving one entry per CDR3 protein. The data show about 30,000 distinct CDR3 sequences, about 5% seen once. Specimen: CD8+ T cells sorted from PBMCs, collected 10 days after the yellow fever booster vaccination. Source of these receptors: a man aged 25-45 years who received the YFV17D yellow fever vaccine.

This clonotype has at least ten counts. The chain has TRBV15 and TRBJ2-5; 16 bases match TRBD2. Germline CDR1 is LNHNV and CDR2 is YYDKDF (reference sequence). The ends lost 6 bases at V and 4 bases at J; junction bases unmatched: 8. The CDR3 is 17 amino acids. The CDR3 sequence is CATSPGLAGGPGETQYF. In DNA, the CDR3 is TGTGCCACCAGTCCGGGACTAGCGGGAGGGCCAGGAGAGACCCAGTACTTC.

The table lists this clonotype with many counts. The V gene is TRBV5-1, the J gene TRBJ2-7; a weak D match, TRBD2 (5 bases). Between the trimmed V and J ends, which lost 4 bases and 3 bases, there was a span of 23 bases. CDR3 length: 17 residues. Germline V gene data show CDR1 as SGHRS and CDR2 as YFSETQ. CDR3 loop: CASSLYPPSLGGYEQYF. The CDR3 DNA reads TGCGCCAGCAGCCTATATCCCCCCAGCCTAGGAGGCTACGAGCAGTACTTC. Together with reference TRBV5-1 and TRBJ2-7, the CDR3 gives the full variable domain: KAGVTQTPRYLIKTRGQQVTLSCSPISGHRSVSWYQQTPGQGLQFLFEYFSETQRNKGNFPGRFSGRQFSNSRSEMNVSTLELGDSALYLCASSLYPPSLGGYEQYFGPGTRLTVT.

This clonotype was counted ten times or more. The V and J genes are TRBV5-1 and TRBJ2-1; perhaps TRBD1 as D (6 bases). The CDR3 loop spans 17 amino acids. The V and J ends lost 5 bases and 4 bases respectively, with 22 bases between them. CDR1 and CDR2 (germline): SGHRS, YFSETQ. The CDR3 loop reads CASRPDFRGYYYNEQFF. CDR3 in DNA: TGCGCCAGCAGACCAGATTTCAGGGGATACTATTACAATGAGCAGTTCTTC. Complete variable domain (other parts from reference TRBV5-1 and TRBJ2-1): KAGVTQTPRYLIKTRGQQVTLSCSPISGHRSVSWYQQTPGQGLQFLFEYFSETQRNKGNFPGRFSGRQFSNSRSEMNVSTLELGDSALYLCASRPDFRGYYYNEQFFGPGTRLTVL.

This clonotype was recorded at least ten times. The chain is built from TRBV18 and TRBJ2-7; no reliable D call. Germline CDR1 is KGHSH and CDR2 is LQKENI. The CDR3 consists of 13 residues. V was cut by 0 bases and J by 9 bases, with 12 bases left in between. The CDR3 region has the DNA TGTGCCAGCTCACCACCTGGACCGAGCTGGCAGTACTTC. It translates to CASSPPGPSWQYF.

The sample holds many counts of this clonotype. The chain uses TRBV7-2 and TRBJ2-1, with D possibly matching TRBD2 (6 bases). CDR1 and CDR2 from the germline V gene are SGHTA and FQGNSA. V lost 0 bases and J 8 bases, leaving 14 bases between the germline ends. CDR3 length equals 15 residues. The CDR3 spells CASSLAGGLRHEQFF. CDR3 in DNA: TGTGCCAGCAGCTTAGCGGGAGGTCTTAGGCATGAGCAGTTCTTC.

The rearrangement joins TRBV27 to TRBJ2-5, with D hard to call. V dropped 5 bases and J dropped 5 bases, with 18 bases sitting between them. This CDR3 is 15 amino acids long. Germline V gives CDR1 MNHEY, CDR2 SMNVEV (reference sequence). For the CDR3, the DNA is TGTGCCAGCAGTCCAGCCCTCGCGGCCCATGAGACCCAGTACTTC. It encodes CASSPALAAHETQYF.

This clonotype appeared many times. The rearrangement joins TRBV3-1 to TRBJ2-7, with D perhaps matching TRBD2 (5 bases). Germline V CDR1 and CDR2: LGHDT, YNNKEL (reference sequence). Trimming cost V 3 bases and J 3 bases, with 18 bases left between them. CDR3 length: 16 amino acids. DNA of the CDR3: TGTGCCAGCAGCCACCACCCGCGGGCCACTATCTACGAGCAGTACTTC. Its protein is CASSHHPRATIYEQYF.

This clonotype has at least ten counts. The V call is TRBV5-1, the J call TRBJ2-5; D possibly corresponds to TRBD2 (6 bases). Trimming took off 0 bases at V and 1 base at J, with 10 bases between the two ends. This CDR3 is built from 15 residues. Germline-derived CDR1 and CDR2 are SGHRS and YFSETQ. The CDR3 is CASSLVAGSQETQYF. The CDR3 nucleotides are TGCGCCAGCAGCTTGGTGGCGGGATCCCAAGAGACCCAGTACTTC.

This clonotype was detected ten times or more. The J gene is TRBJ2-7, the V gene TRBV29-1; D possibly corresponds to TRBD1 (6 bases). Germline V CDR1 and CDR2: SQVTM, ANQGSEA. V was clipped by 7 bases and J by 4 bases, with 17 bases between them. The CDR3 length is 13 residues. CDR3 DNA sequence: TGCAGCGCCGCGCCGGGACAAAAGTACGAGCAGTACTTC. Translating it yields CSAAPGQKYEQYF.

Many counts were recorded for this clonotype. The J gene is TRBJ2-1, the V gene TRBV7-8; the match to TRBD2 covers 9 bases. The germline V gene has CDR1 SGHVS and CDR2 FQNEAQ. Trimming took 8 bases from V and 7 from J; bases not matched to a gene: 12. This CDR3 has 15 residues. The CDR3 sequence: CASLGGSGSLNEQFF. In DNA, the CDR3 is TGTGCCAGCTTGGGTGGTAGCGGGAGTCTGAATGAGCAGTTCTTC.

V gene TRBV20-1 combines with J gene TRBJ2-3; the match to TRBD2 covers 11 bases. This CDR3 is built from 16 residues. Per germline, CDR1 DFQATT and CDR2 SNEGSKA (reference sequence). This CDR3 reads CNAVDLAGGATDTQYF. The CDR3 DNA is TGCAATGCGGTAGACCTAGCGGGAGGAGCCACAGATACGCAGTATTTT.